The present TCR beta chain was sequenced within a study of blood T cell repertoires in COVID-19. About the study: Acute and convalescent COVID-19 specimens originated in the United States, Italy and Spain.

Germline V gene sequence: CDR1 SGHAT, CDR2 FQNNGV. The CDR3 has 13 amino acids. The V end lost 6 bases, the J end lost 1 base, and 6 bases lay between the germline ends. This clone was counted a single time. Enrolled during active infection, Seattle patients were then followed longitudinally. Original analysis: It was from reference gene primer amplification that nucleated cell counts were estimated. Produced via immunoSEQ multiplex PCR; TCRdb's table is partial and in-frame only. D and trimming were read from the DNA, whereas the V and J calls and clone size are those reported in that table. This table holds over 150,000 clones, about 87% found once.

Sequencing was done on a sample of peripheral blood. This TCR was recovered from an older woman with COVID-19, enrolled during active disease. This rearrangement joins TRBV11-2 to TRBJ2-2, with D possibly TRBD1 on 5 matching bases. Written as DNA, the CDR3 is TGTGCCAGCAGTACAGGGAACACCGGGGAGCTGTTTTTT. This sequence encodes CASSTGNTGELFF.